The 18 T cell receptor beta chains below were found in one sample sequenced in a study of tumor-infiltrating lymphocytes in primary liver carcinoma. A primer matching the constant region was used to make TCR beta cDNA from approximately 500 ng of total RNA. Sequencing libraries for TCR beta derived from three nested multiplex PCR rounds that used slightly modified ARM-PCR. TRBV1-TRBV30 forward primers paired with a C-beta reverse primer drove the first two PCR rounds, about 9 cycles each. MiXCR, run by TCRdb on the multiplex PCR reads, gives a single entry per CDR3 protein. This sample has about 50,000 distinct CDR3 sequences, with 70% to 80% found just once. Between roughly 17 and 31 mg of unsorted bulk tissue served as the source from which RNA and DNA were co-extracted. Sequences were obtained from liver tumor tissue from sampling region 5. Subset indicated: tumor region T5, tumor centre. The source of these receptors is a man aged 40-55 years with primary liver carcinoma and hepatitis B virus infection.

The rearrangement joins TRBV29-1 to TRBJ1-2, with unresolved D. The CDR3 is 10 amino acids. The germline V gene has CDR1 SQVTM and CDR2 ANQGSEA. Between the trimmed V and J ends, which lost 5 bases and 11 bases, there was a span of 12 bases. This CDR3 is CSVQDGGYTF. DNA of the CDR3: TGCAGCGTTCAGGATGGAGGATACACCTTC.

As concerns this clonotype: One end of the junction does not line up with germline, which may come from a read error. This chain links TRBV11-2 with TRBJ2-1; TRBD2 matches 7 bases. The germline V gene encodes CDR1 SGHAT and CDR2 FQNNGV. This CDR3 comprises 15 residues. CDR3 nucleotides: TGTGTCTGCAGCTTTAGCGGGCCACTCGACAATGAGCAGTCCTTC. It specifies CVCSFSGPLDNEQSF.

The chain couples TRBV11-2 to TRBJ2-7; 7 bases are a match to TRBD2. The CDR3 consists of 20 residues. The J segment lost 0 bases and the V segment lost 7 bases, leaving 24 bases of the junction unmatched. The V gene's germline CDR1 is SGHAT and CDR2 FQNNGV. CDR3 loop: CASNLKEGRTSGLSSYEQYF. CDR3 bases: TGTGCCAGCAACTTGAAGGAGGGGAGGACTAGTGGGCTCAGCTCCTACGAGCAGTACTTC.

On this clonotype: One junction end does not reproduce the germline sequence, and a read error may be involved. CDR3 protein: CASARTGRFPSDTQYF. In DNA form, the CDR3 reads TGTGCCAGCGCTAGGACCGGGAGGTTCCCCTCAGATACGCAATATTTT. This rearrangement joins TRBV6-1 to TRBJ2-3; 7 bases agree with TRBD2. Germline loops: CDR1 MNHNS, CDR2 SASEGT. This CDR3 region has 16 residues.

This clonotype is labeled medium-sized. V usage is TRBV6-1 and J usage is TRBJ1-5, with 10 bases aligning to TRBD1. The CDR3 covers 15 residues. V trimming: 3 bases; J trimming: 4 bases; junction bases outside the gene matches: 3. Germline values: CDR1 MNHNS, CDR2 SASEGT. DNA for the CDR3: TGTGCCAGCAGTGATCCGGGACAGGGGAATCAGCCCCAGCATTTT. This codes for CASSDPGQGNQPQHF.

Details on this clonotype: One end of the junction is discordant with germline, which a read error may explain. V gene TRBV2 combines with J gene TRBJ1-1; D gene unclear. Germline V gives CDR1 SNHLY, CDR2 FYNNEI. CDR3 length: 11 residues. For the CDR3, the DNA is TGTGCTAGCAGTGGCGGCCTTGAAGCTTTCTTT. Translated, it gives CASSGGLEAFF.

With regard to this clonotype: This CDR3 fails to terminate in the conserved phenylalanine or tryptophan, so it likely reflects a read error. This chain uses TRBV6-1 with TRBJ2-7; the match to TRBD2 covers 11 bases. The germline CDR1 and CDR2 sequences are MNHNS and SASEGT. With 8 bases clipped from V and 0 bases from J, the junction kept 9 bases outside the gene matches. This CDR3 is 16 amino acids long. CDR3 bases: TGTGCCAGCGGCGGATTAGCGGGGGGGAGCTCCTACGAGCAGTACATC. This gives the protein CASGGLAGGSSYEQYI.

Regarding this clonotype: At one boundary the junction diverges from the germline segment, which might be a read error. The V gene is TRBV29-1, the J gene TRBJ1-2, with D perhaps TRBD1 (6 bases). The CDR3 extends over 14 amino acids. From germline, CDR1 is SQVTM and CDR2 ANQGSEA. CDR3 bases: TGCAGCGTCCTCCCTGTCAGGGACATGAATGGTTACACCTTC. Encoded protein: CSVLPVRDMNGYTF.

This clonotype was seen many times. J is TRBJ2-7 and V is TRBV20-1, with 7 bases matching TRBD2. This CDR3 comprises 16 residues. Germline V gives CDR1 DFQATT, CDR2 SNEGSKA (reference sequence). The junction had 16 bases not matched to a gene; V was cut back by 3 bases and J by 5 bases. The CDR3 DNA follows: TGCAGTGCTAGGAAGGGAGCGGGAATGACAATCGACGAGCAGTACTTC. Residues: CSARKGAGMTIDEQYF.

The CDR3 coding sequence is TGTGCCAGTAATCACAGACAGGGCACCGGGGAGCTGTTTTTT. Translated, it gives CASNHRQGTGELFF. The genes are TRBV19 and TRBJ2-2; 7 bases line up with TRBD1. Germline loops: CDR1 LNHDA, CDR2 SQIVND (reference sequence). This CDR3 region has 14 residues. V lost 7 bases, J lost 4 bases, and 6 bases stayed unmatched.

This chain uses TRBV29-1 with TRBJ2-7, with a tentative D call TRBD2 (5 bases). Germline V CDR1 and CDR2: SQVTM, ANQGSEA. This CDR3 is 11 amino acids long. Here the CDR3 reads CGLAGVREQYF. The CDR3 DNA is TGCGGCCTTGCGGGCGTCCGCGAGCAGTACTTC.

Concerning this clonotype itself: A junction boundary mismatches the germline segment, possibly from a read error. This chain joins TRBV29-1 and TRBJ2-2; 9 bases are a match to TRBD1. Germline V lookup: CDR1 SQVTM, CDR2 ANQGSEA. This CDR3 region has 12 residues. The CDR3 bases are TGCAGCGGTGGACAGGGGACCAGGGAGCTGTGTTTT. Translation gives CSGGQGTRELCF.

The chain uses TRBV20-1 and TRBJ2-2, with TRBD2 matching over 9 bases. CDR1 and CDR2 from the germline V gene are DFQATT and SNEGSKA (reference sequence). This CDR3 spans 17 amino acids. Unmatched junction bases numbered 12, after V lost 2 bases and J lost 5 bases. The CDR3 region has the DNA TGCAGTGCTAGAACGCTAGCGGGATCTTCTCTAACCGGGGAGCTGTTTTTT. Translating it yields CSARTLAGSSLTGELFF.

The chain is built from TRBV19 and TRBJ1-4; 8 bases are shared with TRBD1. The germline CDR1 and CDR2 sequences are LNHDA and SQIVND (reference sequence). The CDR3 consists of 15 residues. J lost 13 bases, V lost 6 bases, and 16 bases had no gene match. The CDR3 DNA reads as TGTGCCAGTAGGCCCCTCGTATCAGGGGGCGCCGTACTGTTTTTT. Its translation is CASRPLVSGGAVLFF.

This chain links TRBV11-2 with TRBJ2-7; no clear D. This CDR3 contains 14 residues. Germline V gives CDR1 SGHAT, CDR2 FQNNGV. The chain's CDR3 is CVSSLAQVVHEQYF. The CDR3 DNA reads as TGTGTCAGTAGCTTAGCTCAGGTCGTTCACGAGCAGTACTTC.

This clonotype was seen at least ten times. The chain employs TRBV28 and TRBJ2-7; D remains unclear. V shed 6 bases and J shed 9 bases, with 15 bases lying between them. In germline, CDR1 is MDHEN, CDR2 SYDVKM. The CDR3 is 12 amino acids. Here the CDR3 DNA reads TGTGCCAGCAGCCCCGACCTCCTGGGGCAGTACTTC. Amino acid sequence: CASSPDLLGQYF.

As concerns this clonotype: Given the absence of the conserved phenylalanine or tryptophan at the CDR3 end, a read error is likely. The chain employs TRBV6-2 or TRBV6-3 and TRBJ2-7; no firm D call. The CDR3 totals 12 residues. Germline loops: CDR1 MNHEY, CDR2 SVGEGT. CDR3 sequence (DNA): TGTGCCAACAGTAATTGGGGATACGAGCAGTACTTG. Translating it yields CANSNWGYEQYL.

Sample share makes this clonotype medium-sized. The chain couples TRBV6-5 to TRBJ1-4; no definite D call. CDR3 length equals 14 residues. Germline V gene data show CDR1 as MNHEY and CDR2 as SVGAGI. The V and J ends lost 6 bases and 0 bases respectively, with 8 bases between them. The CDR3 DNA follows: TGTGCCAGCAGAATGATTGCAACTAATGAAAAACTGTTTTTT. Its protein is CASRMIATNEKLFF.